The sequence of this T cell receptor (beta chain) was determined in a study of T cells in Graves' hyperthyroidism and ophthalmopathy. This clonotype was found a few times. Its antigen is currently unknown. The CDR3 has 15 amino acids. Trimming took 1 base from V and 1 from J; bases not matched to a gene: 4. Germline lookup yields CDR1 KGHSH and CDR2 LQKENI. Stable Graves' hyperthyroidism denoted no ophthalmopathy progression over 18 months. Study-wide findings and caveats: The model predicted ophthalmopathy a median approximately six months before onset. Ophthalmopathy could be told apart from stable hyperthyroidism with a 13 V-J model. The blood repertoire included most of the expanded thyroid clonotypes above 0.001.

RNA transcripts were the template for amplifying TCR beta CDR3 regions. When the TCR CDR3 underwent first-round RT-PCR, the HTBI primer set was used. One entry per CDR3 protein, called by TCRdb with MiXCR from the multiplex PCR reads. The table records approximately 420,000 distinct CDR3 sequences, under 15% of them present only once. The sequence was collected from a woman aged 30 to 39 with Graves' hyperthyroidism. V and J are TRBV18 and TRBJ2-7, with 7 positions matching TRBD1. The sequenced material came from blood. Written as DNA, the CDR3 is TGTGCCAGCTCACCACTGGGACAGTCGTCCTACGAGCAGTACTTC. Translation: CASSPLGQSSYEQYF.